This T cell receptor beta chain was recovered during a study of cytomegalovirus exposure and HLA in healthy donors. Looking at the study overall: Unique TCR beta sequences numbering 117 million came from about 179 million T cells in an earlier analysis. Overall study results and limits: The authors later linked a missense DCLRE1C variant to TCR beta V- and J-gene trimming.

Germline V gives CDR1 GTSNPN, CDR2 SVGIG (reference sequence). The CDR3 has 17 amino acids. V lost 0 bases to trimming and J lost 1 base; unmatched junction nucleotides: 11. About this clone: Its cognate antigen is unknown.

Researchers ran the PCR with 60 Vbeta and 13 Jbeta primers. Sequenced by immunoSEQ multiplex PCR; TCRdb stores in-frame clones only, minus some. The sample carries over 130,000 clones, under 75% recorded once. The TCR comes from a woman aged 55-69 years in good health and CMV-seropositive. The material sequenced was PBMCs. The chain is built from TRBV30 and TRBJ2-5; 7 bases map to TRBD2. In DNA form, the CDR3 reads TGTGCCTGGAGTGTAAAGTTGGCTAGCGGCCTCCAAGAGACCCAGTACTTC. Translated: CAWSVKLASGLQETQYF.